The clone carrying this TCR beta chain appeared a single time. Its target is unknown. Single viable CD3+CD4+CD8-CD45RO+ cells were sorted as the memory CD4+ T cells. The CDR3 totals 15 residues. V gave up 2 bases and J gave up 6 bases; unmatched junction bases: 3. CDR1 and CDR2 (germline): SGHAT, FQNNGV. As processed by the authors: Out-of-frame sequences were removed, leaving around 2.2 million distinct TCRbeta sequences. The table came from immunoSEQ multiplex PCR; TCRdb's copy has only in-frame clones and leaves some out. That table furnishes V, J and clone size, whereas the DNA furnished D and trimming. In the table there are 25,000 to 30,000 clones, less than 80% of which are singletons. The data derive from a study of memory CD4+ T cells and cytomegalovirus serostatus. Regarding the study as a whole: About 40% of the roughly 160 known CMV-associated TCRbeta sequences appeared in CD4+ memory. Suggested: most of the CMV-linked TCR signature lies in CD4+ memory cells.

The sample taken for sequencing was memory CD4+ T cells from blood. This chain connects TRBV11-2 to TRBJ2-2; 10 nucleotides align to TRBD2. The clonotype comes from an adult in good health and CMV-seronegative. This CDR3 is CASSLQSGRAGELFF. In DNA form, the CDR3 reads TGTGCCAGCAGCTTACAGAGCGGGAGGGCCGGGGAGCTGTTTTTT.